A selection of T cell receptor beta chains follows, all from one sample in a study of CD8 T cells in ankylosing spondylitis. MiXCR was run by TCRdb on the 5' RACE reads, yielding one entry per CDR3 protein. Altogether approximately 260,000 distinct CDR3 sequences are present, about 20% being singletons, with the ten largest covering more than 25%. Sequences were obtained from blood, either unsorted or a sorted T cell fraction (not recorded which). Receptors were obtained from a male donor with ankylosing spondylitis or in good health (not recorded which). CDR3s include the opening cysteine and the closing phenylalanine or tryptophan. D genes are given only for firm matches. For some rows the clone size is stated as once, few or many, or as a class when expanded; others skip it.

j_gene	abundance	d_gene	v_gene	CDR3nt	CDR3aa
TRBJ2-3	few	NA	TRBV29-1	TGCAGCGTTGAAGTCAGCCAGGTCGGATTTCCCCCAGATACGCAGTATTTT	CSVEVSQVGFPPDTQYF
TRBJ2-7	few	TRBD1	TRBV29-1	TGCAGCGTTGAATTGGCTGGACAGGGGGCCTACGAGCAGTACTTC	CSVELAGQGAYEQYF
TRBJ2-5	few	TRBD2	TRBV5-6	TGTGCCAGCAGCTTCGGAGCGGGAGGTCAGGAGACCCAGTACTTC	CASSFGAGGQETQYF
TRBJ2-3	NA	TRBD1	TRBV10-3	TGTGCCATCAGTGAGTCCCGGACAGGGGCAGATACGCAGTATTTT	CAISESRTGADTQYF
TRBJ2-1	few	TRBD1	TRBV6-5	TGTGCCAGCAGTTACTCGGGACAGGGCTACAATGAGCAGTTCTTC	CASSYSGQGYNEQFF
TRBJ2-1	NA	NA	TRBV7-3	TGTGCCAGCAGCTTAAGTCAACACAATGAGCAGTTCTTC	CASSLSQHNEQFF
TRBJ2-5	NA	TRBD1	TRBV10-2	TGCGCCAGCATGGACAGGGATATCAAGACCCAGTGCTTC	CASMDRDIKTQCF
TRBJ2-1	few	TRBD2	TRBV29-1	TGCAGCGTGGGGGGCGCCGGACTAGCGTACCCTAGAGACGACAATGAGCAGTTCTTC	CSVGGAGLAYPRDDNEQFF
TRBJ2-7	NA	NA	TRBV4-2	TGTGCCAGCAGCCAAAAAAGGGAGGGGGGTGAGCAGTACTTC	CASSQKREGGEQYF
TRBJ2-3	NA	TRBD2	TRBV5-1	TGCGCCAGCAGCTTAAGTGGACTAGCGGGGCCACCCACAGATACGCAGTATTTT	CASSLSGLAGPPTDTQYF
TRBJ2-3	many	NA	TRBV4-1	TGCGCCAGCAGCCACGGTGCGGTAGAGCCAGATACGCAGTATTTT	CASSHGAVEPDTQYF
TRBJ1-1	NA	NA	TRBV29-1	TGCAGCCTTTTGTCCCCAAATGGTGAAGCTTTCTTT	CSLLSPNGEAFF
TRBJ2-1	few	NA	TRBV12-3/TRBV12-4	TGTGCCAGCGGGGGAACAGGCTCCTACAATGAGCAGTTCTTC	CASGGTGSYNEQFF
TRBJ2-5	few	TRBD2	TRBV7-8	TGTGCCAGCAGCAAGGGGACTAGCCGCGAGACCCAGTACTTC	CASSKGTSRETQYF
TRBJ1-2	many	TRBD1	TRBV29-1	TGCAGCGCCTGGACAGGGAATGGCTACACCTTC	CSAWTGNGYTF
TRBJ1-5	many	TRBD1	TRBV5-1	TGCGCCAGCAGCGCAGATGGGACAGGGGCACGCCAGCCCCAGCATTTT	CASSADGTGARQPQHF
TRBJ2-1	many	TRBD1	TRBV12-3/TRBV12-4	TGTGCCAGCAGTCCCGACCGAGGGGGCCACAATGAGCAGTTCTTC	CASSPDRGGHNEQFF
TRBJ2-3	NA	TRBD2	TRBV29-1	TGCAGCGTTGGTCTAGCGGGAGGACTCACAGATACGCAGTATTTT	CSVGLAGGLTDTQYF
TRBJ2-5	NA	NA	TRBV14	TGTGCCAGCAGCCAAGGTTCCAGGGCCTGGGAGACCCAGTACTTC	CASSQGSRAWETQYF
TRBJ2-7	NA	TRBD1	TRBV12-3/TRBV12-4	TGTGCCAGCAGTTCCGACAGGGGGCACTACGAGCAGTACTTC	CASSSDRGHYEQYF
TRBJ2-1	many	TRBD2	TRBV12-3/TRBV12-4	TGTGCCAGCAGCTTAGGGCTAGCGGAGTACAATGAGCAGTTCTTC	CASSLGLAEYNEQFF
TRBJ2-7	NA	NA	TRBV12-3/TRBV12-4	TGTGCCAGCAGTGCCGGGACACCCCGCACCCAGTACTTC	CASSAGTPRTQYF
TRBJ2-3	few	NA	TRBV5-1	TGCGCCAGCAGCTTGGAGAGCGGAGGAGGACCTACAGGAGATACGCAGTATTTT	CASSLESGGGPTGDTQYF
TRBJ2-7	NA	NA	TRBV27	TGTGCCAGCAGTTGGGTGCGCGGGTCCGCCGAGCAGTACTTC	CASSWVRGSAEQYF
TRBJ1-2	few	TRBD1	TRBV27	TGTGCCAGCACCCCCGGGCAGGGGGCGCGTGGCTACACCTTC	CASTPGQGARGYTF
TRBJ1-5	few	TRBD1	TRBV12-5	TGTGCTAGTGGACAGACAGGGGGGTGGATTCAGCCCCAGCATTTT	CASGQTGGWIQPQHF
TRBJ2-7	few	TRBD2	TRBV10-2	TGCGCCAGCACTCAGGGACTAGTCTCTGTCGAGCAGTACTTC	CASTQGLVSVEQYF
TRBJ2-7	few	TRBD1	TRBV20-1	TGCAGTGCTGACCAGCTTGACAGGGACTCCTACGAGCAGTACTTC	CSADQLDRDSYEQYF
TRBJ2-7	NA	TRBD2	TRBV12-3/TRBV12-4	TGTGCCAGCAGTAAAACTAGCGGAACCTACGAGCAGTACTTC	CASSKTSGTYEQYF